This T cell receptor (beta chain) came from a study of regulatory T cells in long-lasting Graves disease. This CDR3 region has 16 residues. J lost 6 bases, V lost 6 bases, and 12 bases had no gene match. Germline CDR1 reads MNHEY; CDR2 reads SVGEGT. Combining iRepertoire HTBI primers with Arm-PCR of CDR3 regions, the authors built TCR beta libraries. TCRdb redid the calling of the multiplex PCR reads with MiXCR, one entry per CDR3 protein. The sample yields over 250,000 distinct CDR3 sequences, 20% to 25% seen once. General study points: Sample size, which was small, may have reduced accuracy. Patients with persistent Graves' had lower TCR diversity than newly diagnosed patients. TRBV28, TRBJ1-2 and TRBJ2-5 were favored in persistent disease.

Concerning this clonotype: Antigen: not known.

Time point given: persistent/refractory GD, antithyroid drugs over 5 years with positive TRAb. The TCR library used RNA extracted from PBMCs. The source material was peripheral blood mononuclear cells (PBMCs), sampled when the disease was refractory, from a patient treated with antithyroid drugs. The chain uses TRBV6-2 or TRBV6-3 and TRBJ2-1; 9 nucleotides agree with TRBD2. This sequence originates from a female donor with Graves disease. CDR3 in amino acids: CASRHRLTSGLNEQFF. The CDR3 coding sequence is TGTGCCAGCAGACACAGACTAACTAGCGGGCTCAATGAGCAGTTCTTC.